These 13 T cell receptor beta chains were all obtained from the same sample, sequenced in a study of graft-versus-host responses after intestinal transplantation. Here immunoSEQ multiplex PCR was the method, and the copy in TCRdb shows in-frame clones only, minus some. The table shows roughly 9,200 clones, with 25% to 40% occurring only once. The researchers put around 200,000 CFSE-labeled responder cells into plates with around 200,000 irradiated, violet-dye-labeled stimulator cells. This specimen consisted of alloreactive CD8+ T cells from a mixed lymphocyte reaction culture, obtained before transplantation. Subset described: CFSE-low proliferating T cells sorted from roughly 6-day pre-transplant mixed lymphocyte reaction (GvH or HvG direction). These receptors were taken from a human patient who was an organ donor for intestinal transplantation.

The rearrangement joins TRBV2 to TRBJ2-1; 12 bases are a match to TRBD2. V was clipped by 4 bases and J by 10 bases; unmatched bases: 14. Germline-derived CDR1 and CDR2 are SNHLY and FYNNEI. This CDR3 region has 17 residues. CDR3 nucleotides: TGTGCCAGCAGTGGCCGAGGACTAGCGGGATACGGAGGGGAGCAGTTCTTC. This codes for CASSGRGLAGYGGEQFF.

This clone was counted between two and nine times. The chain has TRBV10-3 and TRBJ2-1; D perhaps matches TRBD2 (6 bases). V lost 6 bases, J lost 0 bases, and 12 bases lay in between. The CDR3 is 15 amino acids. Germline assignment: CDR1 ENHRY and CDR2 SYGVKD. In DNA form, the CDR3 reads TGTGCCATCAGCACCGCGGGGAACTCCTACAATGAGCAGTTCTTC. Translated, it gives CAISTAGNSYNEQFF.

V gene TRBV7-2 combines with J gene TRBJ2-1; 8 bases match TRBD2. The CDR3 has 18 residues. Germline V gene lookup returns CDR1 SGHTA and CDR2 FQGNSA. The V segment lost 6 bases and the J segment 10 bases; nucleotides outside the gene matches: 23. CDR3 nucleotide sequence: TGTGCCAGCAGTCAGAGTATTCGGGGGAGCGGGAGATACCGGGAGCAGTTCTTC. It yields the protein CASSQSIRGSGRYREQFF.

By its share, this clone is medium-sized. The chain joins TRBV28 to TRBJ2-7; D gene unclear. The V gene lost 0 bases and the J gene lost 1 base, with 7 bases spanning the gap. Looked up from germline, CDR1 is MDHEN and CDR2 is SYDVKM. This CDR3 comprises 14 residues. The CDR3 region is CASSLWAESYEQYF. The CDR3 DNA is TGTGCCAGCAGTTTATGGGCAGAATCCTACGAGCAGTACTTC. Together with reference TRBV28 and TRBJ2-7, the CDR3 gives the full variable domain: DVKVTQSSRYLVKRTGEKVFLECVQDMDHENMFWYRQDPGLGLRLIYFSYDVKMKEKGDIPEGYSVSREKKERFSLILESASTNQTSMYLCASSLWAESYEQYFGPGTRLTVT.

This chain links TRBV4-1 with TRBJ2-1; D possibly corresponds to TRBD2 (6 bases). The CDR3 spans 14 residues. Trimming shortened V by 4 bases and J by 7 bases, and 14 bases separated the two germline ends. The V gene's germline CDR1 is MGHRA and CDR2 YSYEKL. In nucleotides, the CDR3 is TGCGCCAGCAGCCTTGCGGGGACCCAGAATGAGCAGTTCTTC. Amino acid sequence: CASSLAGTQNEQFF.

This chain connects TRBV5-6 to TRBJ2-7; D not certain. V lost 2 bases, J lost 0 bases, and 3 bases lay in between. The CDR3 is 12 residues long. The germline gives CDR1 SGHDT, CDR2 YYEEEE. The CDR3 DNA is TGTGCCAGCAGCTTCCTCTCCTACGAGCAGTACTTC. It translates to CASSFLSYEQYF.

CDR3 sequence reads: CASSRDYPGGYEQYF. The CDR3 region has the DNA TGCGCCAGCAGCCGAGACTACCCAGGGGGCTACGAGCAGTACTTC. This rearrangement joins TRBV4-3 to TRBJ2-7; the match to TRBD1 covers 7 bases. Germline values: CDR1 LGHNA, CDR2 YSLEER. V was clipped by 4 bases and J by 3 bases; unmatched bases: 9. This CDR3 has 15 residues.

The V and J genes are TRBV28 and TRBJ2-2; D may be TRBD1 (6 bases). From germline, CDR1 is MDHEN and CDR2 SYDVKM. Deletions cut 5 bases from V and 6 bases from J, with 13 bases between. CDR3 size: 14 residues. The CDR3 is CASSNEQGPGELFF. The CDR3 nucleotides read TGTGCCAGCAGTAACGAACAGGGCCCCGGGGAGCTGTTTTTT.

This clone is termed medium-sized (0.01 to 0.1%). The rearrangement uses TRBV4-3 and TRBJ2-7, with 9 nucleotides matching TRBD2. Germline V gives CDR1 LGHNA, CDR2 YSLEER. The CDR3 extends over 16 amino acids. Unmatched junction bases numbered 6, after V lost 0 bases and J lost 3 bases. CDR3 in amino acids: CASSQEGTSSLYEQYF. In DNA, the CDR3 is TGCGCCAGCAGCCAAGAAGGGACTAGCTCCCTCTACGAGCAGTACTTC.

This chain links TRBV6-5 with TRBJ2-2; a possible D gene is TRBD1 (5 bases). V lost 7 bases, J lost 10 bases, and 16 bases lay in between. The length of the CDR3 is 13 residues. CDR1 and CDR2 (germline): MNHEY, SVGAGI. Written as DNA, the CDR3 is TGTGCCAGCACCCGACCCATTGGGGCGGAGCTGTTTTTT. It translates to CASTRPIGAELFF.

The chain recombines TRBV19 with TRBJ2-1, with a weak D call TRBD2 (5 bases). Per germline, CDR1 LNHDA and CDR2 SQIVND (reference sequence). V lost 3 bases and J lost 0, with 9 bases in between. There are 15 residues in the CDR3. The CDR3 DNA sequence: TGTGCCAGTAGTATCCAAGGGAGCTCCTACAATGAGCAGTTCTTC. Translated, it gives CASSIQGSSYNEQFF. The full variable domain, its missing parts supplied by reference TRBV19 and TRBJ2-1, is DGGITQSPKYLFRKEGQNVTLSCEQNLNHDAMYWYRQDPGQGLRLIYYSQIVNDFQKGDIAEGYSVSREKKESFPLTVTSAQKNPTAFYLCASSIQGSSYNEQFFGPGTRLTVL.

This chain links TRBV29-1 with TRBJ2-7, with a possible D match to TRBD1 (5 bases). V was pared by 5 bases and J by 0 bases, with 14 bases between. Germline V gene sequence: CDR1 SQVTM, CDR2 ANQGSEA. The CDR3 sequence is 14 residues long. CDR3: CSVRTRQSSYEQYF. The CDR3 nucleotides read TGCAGCGTTAGGACCCGACAGAGCTCCTACGAGCAGTACTTC.

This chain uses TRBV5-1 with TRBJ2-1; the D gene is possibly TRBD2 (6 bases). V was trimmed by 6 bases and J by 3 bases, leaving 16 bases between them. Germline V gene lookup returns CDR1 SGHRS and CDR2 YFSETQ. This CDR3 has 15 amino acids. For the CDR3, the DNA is TGCGCCAGCACTGGGTTCGGGACTGGCTACAATGAGCAGTTCTTC. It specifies CASTGFGTGYNEQFF.